The 25 T cell receptor beta chains below come from one sample, sequenced in a study of T cell repertoires in cytomegalovirus infection. TCRdb re-analysed the reads in MiXCR, keeping a single row per CDR3 protein. The data contain approximately 500,000 distinct CDR3 sequences, 25% to 35% of them singletons. The antigens for these receptors are not known. The sample here was cultured PBMCs, taken from culture after CMV antigen stimulation. Receptor source: a human donor in good health (CMV status not recorded). Some clones in this sample may be carry-over from other donors' samples.

V and J are TRBV6-2 or TRBV6-3 and TRBJ2-7; D is unclear. This CDR3 comprises 12 residues. Trimming stripped 7 bases from V and 3 bases from J, with 10 bases between. CDR1 is MNHEY and CDR2 is SVGEGT in the germline V gene. CDR3 loop: CASTRDGYEQYF. In nucleotides, the CDR3 is TGTGCCAGCACTAGAGACGGCTACGAGCAGTACTTC.

The gene calls are TRBV5-1 and TRBJ2-7, with 8 bases that match TRBD2. Germline CDR1 and CDR2: SGHRS and YFSETQ. The CDR3 runs to 16 residues. V was clipped by 0 bases and J by 4 bases; unmatched bases: 9. CDR3 nucleotides: TGCGCCAGCAGCTTGGCCACGAGCGGGAGTCTGTACGAGCAGTACTTC. This sequence encodes CASSLATSGSLYEQYF.

This clonotype has a count of ten or more. As DNA, the CDR3 is TGTGCCAGCAGCCAAGGAAGCGGGATGGAGGTATACGAGCAGTACTTC. Its protein is CASSQGSGMEVYEQYF. The chain carries TRBV7-8 and TRBJ2-7; 7 nucleotides line up with TRBD2. This CDR3 is 16 amino acids long. Trimming removed 5 bases from V and 4 bases from J; junction bases left unmatched: 14. From germline, CDR1 is SGHVS and CDR2 FQNEAQ.

The chain joins TRBV6-5 to TRBJ2-3; no reliable D call. The CDR3 extends over 13 amino acids. Between the trimmed V and J ends, which lost 0 bases and 1 base, there was a span of 2 bases. Germline V gene lookup returns CDR1 MNHEY and CDR2 SVGAGI. The CDR3 DNA sequence: TGTGCCAGCAGTTACTCTGGCACAGATACGCAGTATTTT. It is translated as CASSYSGTDTQYF.

The chain carries TRBV12-3 or TRBV12-4 and TRBJ2-1, with D uncertain. The CDR3 extends over 12 amino acids. The germline V and J ends were trimmed by 6 bases and 6 bases, with 9 bases remaining between them. CDR3 in amino acids: CASRTSFNEQFF. CDR3 in DNA: TGTGCCAGCAGGACATCATTCAATGAGCAGTTCTTC.

This clonotype was recorded a few times. V gene TRBV5-4 combines with J gene TRBJ2-5; 7 nucleotides align to TRBD2. Germline loops: CDR1 SGHNT, CDR2 YYREEE (reference sequence). V shed 4 bases and J 3 bases; nucleotides not matched to a gene: 6. The CDR3 extends over 14 amino acids. In DNA, the CDR3 is TGTGCCAGCAGCCGGGACTACGTAAAAGAGACCCAGTACTTC. It is translated as CASSRDYVKETQYF.

The V call is TRBV27, the J call TRBJ2-5; 10 bases are shared with TRBD1. CDR1 and CDR2 from the germline V gene are MNHEY and SMNVEV (reference sequence). Unmatched junction bases numbered 8, after V lost 8 bases and J lost 5 bases. The length of the CDR3 is 14 residues. CDR3: CASGGQGRRETQYF. In nucleotides, the CDR3 is TGTGCCAGCGGGGGACAGGGGCGGAGGGAGACCCAGTACTTC.

Only a few counts were recorded for this clonotype. The V call is TRBV7-6, the J call TRBJ1-1; 7 bases agree with TRBD1. CDR1 is SGHVS, CDR2 FNYEAQ, per germline. Trimming removed 4 bases from V and 8 bases from J; junction bases left unmatched: 1. There are 11 residues in the CDR3. DNA for the CDR3: TGTGCCAGCAGCTGGGGACAGGAAGCTTTCTTT. It yields the protein CASSWGQEAFF.

The V call is TRBV2, the J call TRBJ1-5; TRBD1 agrees at 8 bases. Germline V gives CDR1 SNHLY, CDR2 FYNNEI. J gave up 4 bases and V 8 bases, and 4 bases lay outside the gene matches. CDR3 length equals 13 residues. CDR3 in amino acids: CASQGARNQPQHF. The CDR3 nucleotides are TGTGCCAGCCAGGGGGCTCGAAATCAGCCCCAGCATTTT. The full variable domain, completed using reference TRBV2 and TRBJ1-5, is EPEVTQTPSHQVTQMGQEVILRCVPISNHLYFYWYRQILGQKVEFLVSFYNNEISEKSEIFDDQFSVERPDGSNFTLKIRSTKLEDSAMYFCASQGARNQPQHFGDGTRLSIL.

This clonotype came up many times. The chain recombines TRBV19 with TRBJ2-2; 10 bases align to TRBD2. Looked up from germline, CDR1 is LNHDA and CDR2 is SQIVND (reference sequence). V lost 5 bases, J lost 6 bases, and 3 bases stayed unmatched. This CDR3 spans 14 amino acids. CDR3 sequence: CASSPGLAPGELFF. The CDR3 DNA reads TGTGCCAGTAGTCCGGGACTAGCGCCCGGGGAGCTGTTTTTT.

The chain employs TRBV28 and TRBJ2-7, with 8 bases lining up with TRBD1. The CDR3 length is 15 residues. The V gene end was trimmed by 5 bases and the J gene end by 3 bases; junction bases not matched to a gene: 9. Per germline, CDR1 MDHEN and CDR2 SYDVKM. CDR3 sequence reads: CASSPSGQGGYEQYF. Here the CDR3 DNA reads TGTGCCAGCAGTCCCTCTGGACAGGGTGGCTACGAGCAGTACTTC. Full variable domain (outside the CDR3, taken from reference TRBV28 and TRBJ2-7): DVKVTQSSRYLVKRTGEKVFLECVQDMDHENMFWYRQDPGLGLRLIYFSYDVKMKEKGDIPEGYSVSREKKERFSLILESASTNQTSMYLCASSPSGQGGYEQYFGPGTRLTVT.

The genes are TRBV4-1 and TRBJ1-5; 7 nucleotides line up with TRBD1. This CDR3 spans 15 amino acids. The V segment lost 3 bases and the J segment 4 bases; nucleotides outside the gene matches: 6. Germline CDR1 is MGHRA and CDR2 is YSYEKL. CDR3 nucleotide sequence: TGCGCCAGCAGCCACGGACAGGAGATGAATCAGCCCCAGCATTTT. Protein sequence: CASSHGQEMNQPQHF.

The gene calls are TRBV18 and TRBJ2-1, with 8 bases matching TRBD2. The CDR3 contains 15 residues. V gave up 6 bases and J gave up 4 bases; unmatched junction bases: 8. Germline lookup yields CDR1 KGHSH and CDR2 LQKENI. The CDR3 DNA follows: TGTGCCAGCTCCGAAACCGGGACTAGATACAATGAGCAGTTCTTC. Its translation: CASSETGTRYNEQFF.

The V and J genes are TRBV7-6 and TRBJ2-5; D assignment may be TRBD1 or TRBD2 (6 bases each). Trimming removed 5 bases from V and 5 bases from J, with 18 bases in between. From germline, CDR1 is SGHVS and CDR2 FNYEAQ. There are 15 residues in the CDR3. CDR3 region: CASSPPGAPGETQYF. DNA for the CDR3: TGTGCCAGCAGCCCCCCGGGGGCACCAGGGGAGACCCAGTACTTC.

This clonotype has a handful of counts. This chain links TRBV7-2 with TRBJ2-5; the match to TRBD2 covers 10 bases. The length of the CDR3 is 15 residues. The germline gives CDR1 SGHTA, CDR2 FQGNSA. Unmatched junction bases numbered 4, after V lost 1 base and J lost 5 bases. The CDR3 spells CASSLVWGLAETQYF. DNA for the CDR3: TGTGCCAGCAGCTTAGTTTGGGGACTAGCGGAGACCCAGTACTTC.

The chain recombines TRBV19 with TRBJ2-3; D may be TRBD1 (6 bases). Germline CDR1 reads LNHDA; CDR2 reads SQIVND (reference sequence). The CDR3 extends over 16 amino acids. Trimming stripped 3 bases from V and 2 bases from J, with 15 bases between. The CDR3 spells CASSILTGIFTDTQYF. The CDR3 DNA reads TGTGCCAGTAGTATTCTAACAGGGATATTCACAGATACGCAGTATTTT.

J is TRBJ1-1 and V is TRBV27; possibly TRBD1 for D (5 bases). The ends were cut back, 7 bases at V and 7 bases at J, with 22 bases in the middle. Germline V gene lookup returns CDR1 MNHEY and CDR2 SMNVEV (reference sequence). The CDR3 loop spans 15 amino acids. Written as DNA, the CDR3 is TGTGCCAGCACTACCCAACCGGTGGGGGGGGATGAAGCTTTCTTT. This sequence encodes CASTTQPVGGDEAFF.

This clonotype was counted between two and nine times. The chain recombines TRBV5-1 with TRBJ2-7, with D possibly matching TRBD2 (6 bases). Germline values: CDR1 SGHRS, CDR2 YFSETQ. This CDR3 region has 17 residues. Trimming pared 1 base from V and 4 bases from J, leaving 21 bases between. The CDR3: CASSLSGLQGMVYEQYF. The DNA for the CDR3 is TGCGCCAGCAGCTTGTCCGGACTACAAGGGATGGTGTACGAGCAGTACTTC.

In its sample, this clonotype was seen many times. This sequence joins TRBV7-8 and TRBJ2-7; no clear D gene. The CDR3 length is 13 residues. Trimming pared 1 base from V and 0 bases from J, leaving 4 bases between. The V gene's germline CDR1 is SGHVS and CDR2 FQNEAQ. Written as DNA, the CDR3 is TGTGCCAGCAGCTTAGGAGACTCCTACGAGCAGTACTTC. Translation gives CASSLGDSYEQYF.

This clonotype has a handful of counts. The V call is TRBV13, the J call TRBJ2-3; 8 bases map to TRBD2. V lost 5 bases and J lost 6; bases outside the gene matches: 10. The CDR3 spans 15 residues. Germline lookup yields CDR1 PRHDT and CDR2 FYEKMQ (reference sequence). The CDR3 coding sequence is TGTGCCAGCAGCCCTAGGACTAGCTTTGCGGATACGCAGTATTTT. The encoded protein is CASSPRTSFADTQYF.

The V and J genes are TRBV7-2 and TRBJ1-5; D not certain. Looked up from germline, CDR1 is SGHTA and CDR2 is FQGNSA. The length of the CDR3 is 18 residues. The ends were cut back, 0 bases at V and 0 bases at J, with 15 bases in the middle. CDR3 region: CASSLAPGGADSNQPQHF. CDR3 nucleotides: TGTGCCAGCAGCTTAGCGCCGGGAGGAGCAGATAGCAATCAGCCCCAGCATTTT.

J is TRBJ2-2 and V is TRBV15; D not resolved. The germline V gene encodes CDR1 LNHNV and CDR2 YYDKDF (reference sequence). Trimming removed 3 bases from V and 4 bases from J, with 9 bases in between. The CDR3 has 14 amino acids. In DNA, the CDR3 is TGTGCCACCAGCAGGGAAAGGGTCACCGGGGAGCTGTTTTTT. It encodes CATSRERVTGELFF.

The chain employs TRBV6-2 or TRBV6-3 and TRBJ2-1; weak D call: TRBD1 (5 bases). The CDR3 sequence is 14 residues long. In germline, CDR1 is MNHEY, CDR2 SVGEGT. V lost 4 bases and J 2 bases, leaving 9 bases between the germline ends. The CDR3 sequence: CASSLTETYNEQFF. The CDR3 bases are TGTGCCAGCAGTTTGACAGAGACCTACAATGAGCAGTTCTTC.

This clonotype has more than one count but fewer than ten. The rearrangement links TRBV10-3 to TRBJ2-5; 8 nucleotides match TRBD2. Germline CDR1 ENHRY, CDR2 SYGVKD. The V and J ends lost 2 bases and 6 bases, in that order; junction bases with no gene match: 2. This CDR3 is 13 amino acids long. CDR3 protein: CAISEREGKTQYF. In nucleotides, the CDR3 is TGTGCCATCAGTGAGCGGGAGGGGAAGACCCAGTACTTC.

This clonotype was counted ten times or more. The CDR3 loop is CASSLGTRLAGEGEQFF. The CDR3 nucleotides read TGTGCCAGCAGCTTAGGGACTCGACTAGCGGGAGAGGGTGAGCAGTTCTTC. V and J are TRBV11-2 and TRBJ2-1, with 12 bases aligning to TRBD2. V dropped 1 base and J dropped 9; count of bases not matched to a gene: 10. The germline V gene has CDR1 SGHAT and CDR2 FQNNGV. There are 17 residues in the CDR3.